This T cell receptor beta chain was sequenced in a study of Graves' ophthalmopathy and Graves' hyperthyroidism. Overall study findings and caveats: Sensitivity reached approximately 85% and specificity 81.08% for a 13-signature model separating ophthalmopathy from stable hyperthyroidism. Detection in blood was also observed for most expanded thyroid clonotypes above 0.001 frequency.

With regard to this clonotype: Its antigen is as yet unknown.

Trimming cost V 5 bases and J 3 bases, with 11 bases left between them. The CDR3 consists of 14 residues. Amplifying from RNA transcripts, the study obtained TCR beta CDR3 regions. Following a first-round RT-PCR that used HTBI primers, a second-round multiplex PCR was carried out. TCRdb passed the multiplex PCR reads through MiXCR, listing each CDR3 protein once. This sample has 900,000 to 1,200,000 distinct CDR3 sequences; roughly two fifths occur once, and the top ten carry over 8.5%. Excluded: other autoimmune disease, uncontrolled infection, pregnancy or lactation. Sequenced input: peripheral blood or thyroid tissue (not recorded which). The chain is built from TRBV12-3 or TRBV12-4 and TRBJ1-5; possibly TRBD1 for D (6 bases). The receptor was derived from an adult man with Graves' hyperthyroidism. The CDR3 reads CASSEGVNNQPQHF. The CDR3 DNA sequence: TGTGCCAGCAGTGAGGGGGTAAACAATCAGCCCCAGCATTTT.